These 5 T cell receptor beta chains were sequenced from one sample in a study of blood T cell repertoires in COVID-19. This table comes from immunoSEQ multiplex PCR, and its TCRdb copy is limited to in-frame clones, with some not included. The sample consists of a few hundred thousand clones, around 89% of them appearing once. The sequencing sample was made of peripheral blood. Receptor source: a woman aged 30 to 39 with COVID-19, enrolled during active disease.

The CDR3 DNA is TGCGCCAGCAGCCAACCAACTCGGGACAGAGAGACCCAGTACTTC. This sequence encodes CASSQPTRDRETQYF. The chain employs TRBV4-1 and TRBJ2-5; 7 nucleotides line up with TRBD1. The junction had 7 bases not matched to a gene; V was cut back by 2 bases and J by 4 bases. Per germline, CDR1 MGHRA and CDR2 YSYEKL. The CDR3 consists of 15 residues.

This sequence joins TRBV4-2 and TRBJ2-5; the match to TRBD2 covers 10 bases. CDR1 and CDR2 from the germline V gene are LGHNA and YNFKEQ. The CDR3 is 16 residues long. V was pared by 1 base and J by 5 bases, with 7 bases of the junction left unmatched. This CDR3 is CASSQGSGGAAETQYF. The CDR3, as DNA: TGTGCCAGCAGCCAAGGAAGCGGGGGGGCGGCGGAGACCCAGTACTTC.

This sequence joins TRBV3-1 (or the pseudogene TRBV3-2) and TRBJ1-2, with D tentatively TRBD1 (5 bases). Per the germline V gene, CDR1 is LGHDT and CDR2 is YNNKEL (reference sequence). The CDR3 length is 15 residues. The V and J ends lost 1 base and 4 bases respectively, with 13 bases between them. CDR3 DNA: TGTGCCAGCAGCCAAGGAACCGGGGGGGGCTATGGCTACACCTTC. It translates to CASSQGTGGGYGYTF.

The chain is built from TRBV19 and TRBJ1-6; no clear D. Germline CDR1 reads LNHDA; CDR2 reads SQIVND (reference sequence). The CDR3 has 13 residues. V lost 7 bases and J 2 bases, leaving 6 bases between the germline ends. CDR3 loop: CASTGPYNSPLHF. The CDR3 nucleotides read TGTGCCAGTACTGGGCCCTATAATTCACCCCTCCACTTT.

This sequence joins TRBV28 and TRBJ1-1; perhaps TRBD1 as D (5 bases). V was pared by 5 bases and J by 6 bases, with 16 bases between. CDR3 length: 14 amino acids. Germline assignment: CDR1 MDHEN and CDR2 SYDVKM. This CDR3 reads CASSPLVGGSEAFF. The DNA for the CDR3 is TGTGCCAGCAGTCCTCTTGTCGGGGGGTCTGAAGCTTTCTTT.